At least ten counts were recorded for the clone carrying this T cell receptor beta chain. What it recognizes is unknown. This specimen belongs to a study of molecular identifiers for immune sequencing clone quantification. Points from the study as a whole: Whereas clones above 20 RNA copies held under 1% of naive-cell molecules, they held over 99% of effector molecules.

This CDR3 has 16 residues. Germline assignment: CDR1 MNHEY and CDR2 SMNVEV (reference sequence). Trimming took 2 bases from V and 4 from J, leaving 18 bases between them. Previously published methods and listed TCR primers were used for the bulk TCR libraries. TCRdb processed the PCR reads anew with MiXCR; each CDR3 protein has one entry. The table has around 86,000 distinct CDR3 sequences, 19% seen once; the top ten hold around 0.8%. Each library that profiled naive CD8 cells came from around 20,000 to 1,000,000 sorted cells with 10%, 30% or 50% RNA. Isolation of naive CD8 T cells was achieved by sorting on a CD8+CD4-CCR7+CD45RA+ phenotype.

V and J are TRBV27 and TRBJ2-7; weak D call: TRBD2 (6 bases). The receptor was isolated from a human donor in good health. Some libraries in this study had Jurkat cell RNA spiked in. The sample taken for sequencing was naive CD8+ T cells from blood, with Jurkat cell RNA spiked in. Indicated subset: FACS-sorted CD8+CD4-CCR7+CD45RA+ naive T cells. CDR3 sequence (DNA): TGTGCCAGCAGTTTAGGGGGAGGAGCGGGTGGATACGAGCAGTACTTC. This sequence encodes CASSLGGGAGGYEQYF.